This TCR beta chain was profiled in a study of regulatory T cells in long-lasting Graves disease. Study observations and caveats: There were preferences for TRBV28, TRBJ1-2 and TRBJ2-5 in persistent disease. Peripheral blood alone, not thyroid tissue, underwent study.

Relying on iRepertoire HTBI primers and Arm-PCR of CDR3 regions, the team built TCR beta libraries. One entry per CDR3 protein, called by TCRdb with MiXCR from the multiplex PCR reads. The sample holds some 300,000 distinct CDR3 sequences, 22% seen once. Germline CDR1 and CDR2: SEHNR and FQNEAQ (reference sequence). The CDR3 covers 14 residues. V dropped 3 bases and J dropped 2 bases, with 9 bases sitting between them. Comment on this clonotype: Its antigen is still unknown.

Time point specified: persistent/refractory GD, antithyroid drugs over 5 years with positive TRAb. PBMC RNA served as the TCR library source. Patients met American Thyroid Association criteria for Graves' disease. All patients originated from an endocrinology department located in Xi'an, China. The chain joins TRBV7-9 to TRBJ2-3; unclear D gene. The starting material was peripheral blood mononuclear cells (PBMCs), obtained when the disease was refractory, from a patient treated with antithyroid drugs. This clonotype originated in a female donor with Graves disease. The CDR3 region has the DNA TGTGCCAGCAGCTTCCGGGCCTTCACAGATACGCAGTATTTT. Translated, it gives CASSFRAFTDTQYF.